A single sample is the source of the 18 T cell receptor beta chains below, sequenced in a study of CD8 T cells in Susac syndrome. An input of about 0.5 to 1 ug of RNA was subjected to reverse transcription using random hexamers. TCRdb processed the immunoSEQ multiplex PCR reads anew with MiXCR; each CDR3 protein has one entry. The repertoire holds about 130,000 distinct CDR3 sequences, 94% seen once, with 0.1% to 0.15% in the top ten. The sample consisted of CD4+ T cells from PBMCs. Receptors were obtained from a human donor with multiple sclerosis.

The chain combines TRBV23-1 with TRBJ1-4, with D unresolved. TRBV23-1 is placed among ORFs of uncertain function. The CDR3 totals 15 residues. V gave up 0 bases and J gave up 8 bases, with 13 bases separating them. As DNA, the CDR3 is TGCGCCAGCAGTCAATCGCCCGGGAGGAGGGAAAAACTGTTTTTT. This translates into CASSQSPGRREKLFF.

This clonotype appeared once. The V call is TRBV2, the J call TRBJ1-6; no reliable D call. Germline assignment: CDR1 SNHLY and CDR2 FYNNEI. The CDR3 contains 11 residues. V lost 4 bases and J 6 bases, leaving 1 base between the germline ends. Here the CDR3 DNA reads TGTGCCAGCAGTGTTAATTCACCCCTCCACTTT. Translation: CASSVNSPLHF.

CDR3 coding DNA: TGTGCCAGCAGTAGGACTAGCTACACAGATACGCAGTATTTT. Its translation is CASSRTSYTDTQYF. The V gene is TRBV6-5, the J gene TRBJ2-3; 8 bases line up with TRBD2. There are 14 residues in the CDR3. V trimming: 5 bases; J trimming: 2 bases; junction bases outside the gene matches: 3. The germline V gene encodes CDR1 MNHEY and CDR2 SVGAGI.

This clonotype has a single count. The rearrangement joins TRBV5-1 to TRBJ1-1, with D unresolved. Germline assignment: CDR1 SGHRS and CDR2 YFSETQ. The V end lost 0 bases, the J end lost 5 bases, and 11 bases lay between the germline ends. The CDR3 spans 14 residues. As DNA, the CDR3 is TGCGCCAGCAGCTTGGACAGCTTTCGAACTGAAGCTTTCTTT. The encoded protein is CASSLDSFRTEAFF.

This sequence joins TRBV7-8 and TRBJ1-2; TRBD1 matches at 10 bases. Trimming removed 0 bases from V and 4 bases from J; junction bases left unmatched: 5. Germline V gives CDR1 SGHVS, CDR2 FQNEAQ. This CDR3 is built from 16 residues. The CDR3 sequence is CASSLAGTGALYGYTF. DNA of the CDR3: TGTGCCAGCAGCTTAGCCGGGACAGGGGCACTCTATGGCTACACCTTC.

The CDR3 DNA reads TGTGCCAGTAGGAGAGGGGTCACCTACGAGCAGTACTTC. It is translated as CASRRGVTYEQYF. This chain links TRBV27 with TRBJ2-7; tentatively, D is TRBD1 or TRBD2 (5 bases each). CDR3 size: 13 residues. Trimming removed 9 bases from V and 2 bases from J, with 14 bases in between. The germline CDR1 and CDR2 sequences are MNHEY and SMNVEV (reference sequence).

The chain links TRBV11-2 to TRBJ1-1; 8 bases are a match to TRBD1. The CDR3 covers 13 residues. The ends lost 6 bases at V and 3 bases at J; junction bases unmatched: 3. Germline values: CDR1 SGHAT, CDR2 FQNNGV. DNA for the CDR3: TGTGCCAGCAGGGCAGGGGGCCACACTGAAGCTTTCTTT. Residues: CASRAGGHTEAFF.

The CDR3 nucleotides read TGTGCCTGCCCCACCCCAGGGTTAAGCTACACCTTC. Protein product: CACPTPGLSYTF. The chain links TRBV30 to TRBJ1-2; TRBD1 is a possible D gene (5 bases). The CDR3 sequence is 12 residues long. Germline V gives CDR1 GTSNPN, CDR2 SVGIG (reference sequence). The germline V and J ends were trimmed by 6 bases and 9 bases, with 17 bases remaining between them.

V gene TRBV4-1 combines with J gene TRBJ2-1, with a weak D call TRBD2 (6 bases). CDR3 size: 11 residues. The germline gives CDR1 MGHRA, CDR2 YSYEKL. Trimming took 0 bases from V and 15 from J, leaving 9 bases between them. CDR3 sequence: CASSQEGGLFF. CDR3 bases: TGCGCCAGCAGCCAAGAGGGAGGTCTGTTCTTC.

CDR3 region: CASSSARVTQYF. The CDR3 DNA reads TGTGCCAGCAGTTCCGCGAGGGTTACGCAGTATTTT. The chain employs TRBV2 and TRBJ2-3, with D maybe TRBD2 (5 bases). The V and J ends lost 5 bases and 8 bases respectively, with 11 bases between them. This CDR3 region has 12 residues. Looked up from germline, CDR1 is SNHLY and CDR2 is FYNNEI.

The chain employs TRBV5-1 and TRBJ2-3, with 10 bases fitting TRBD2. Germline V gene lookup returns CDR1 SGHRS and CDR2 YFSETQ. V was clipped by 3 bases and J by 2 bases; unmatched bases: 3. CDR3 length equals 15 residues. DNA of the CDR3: TGCGCCAGCAGCTCAGGACTAGCGGTCACAGATACGCAGTATTTT. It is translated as CASSSGLAVTDTQYF.

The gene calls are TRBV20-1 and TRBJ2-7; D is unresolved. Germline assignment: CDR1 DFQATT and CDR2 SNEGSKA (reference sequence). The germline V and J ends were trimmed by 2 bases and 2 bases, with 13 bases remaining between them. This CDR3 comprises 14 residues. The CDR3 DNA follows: TGCAGTGCTAGACCTATGAGGATTGCCTACGAGCAGTACTTC. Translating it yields CSARPMRIAYEQYF.

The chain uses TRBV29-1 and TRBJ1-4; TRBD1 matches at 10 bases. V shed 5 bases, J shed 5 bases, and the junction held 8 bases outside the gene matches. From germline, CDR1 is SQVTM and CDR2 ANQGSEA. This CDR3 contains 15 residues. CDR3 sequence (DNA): TGCAGCGTTCGGACAGGGGGAGCGGGAAATGAAAAACTGTTTTTT. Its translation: CSVRTGGAGNEKLFF.

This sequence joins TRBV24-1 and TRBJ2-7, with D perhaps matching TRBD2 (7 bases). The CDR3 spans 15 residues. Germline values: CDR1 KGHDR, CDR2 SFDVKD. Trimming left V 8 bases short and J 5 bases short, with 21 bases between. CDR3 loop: CATTEQGGERDEQYF. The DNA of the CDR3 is TGTGCCACCACGGAACAGGGAGGGGAACGGGACGAGCAGTACTTC.

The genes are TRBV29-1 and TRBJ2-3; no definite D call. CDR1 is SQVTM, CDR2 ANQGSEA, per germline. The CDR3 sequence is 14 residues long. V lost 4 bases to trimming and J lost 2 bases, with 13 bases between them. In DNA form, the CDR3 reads TGCAGCGTTGGGGCCGATGACCTCACAGATACGCAGTATTTT. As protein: CSVGADDLTDTQYF.

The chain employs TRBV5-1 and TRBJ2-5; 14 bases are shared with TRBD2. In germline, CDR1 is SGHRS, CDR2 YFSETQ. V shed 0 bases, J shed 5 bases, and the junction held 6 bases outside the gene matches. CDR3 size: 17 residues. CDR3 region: CASSLGGTSGSRETQYF. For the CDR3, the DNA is TGCGCCAGCAGCTTGGGGGGGACTAGCGGGAGTCGGGAGACCCAGTACTTC. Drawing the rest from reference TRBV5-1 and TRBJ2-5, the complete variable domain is KAGVTQTPRYLIKTRGQQVTLSCSPISGHRSVSWYQQTPGQGLQFLFEYFSETQRNKGNFPGRFSGRQFSNSRSEMNVSTLELGDSALYLCASSLGGTSGSRETQYFGPGTRLLVL.

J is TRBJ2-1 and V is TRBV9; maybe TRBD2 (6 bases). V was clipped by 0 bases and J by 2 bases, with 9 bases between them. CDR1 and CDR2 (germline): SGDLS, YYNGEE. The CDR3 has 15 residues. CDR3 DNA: TGTGCCAGCAGCGTAGCTAGCGATCCCTACAATGAGCAGTTCTTC. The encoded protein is CASSVASDPYNEQFF.

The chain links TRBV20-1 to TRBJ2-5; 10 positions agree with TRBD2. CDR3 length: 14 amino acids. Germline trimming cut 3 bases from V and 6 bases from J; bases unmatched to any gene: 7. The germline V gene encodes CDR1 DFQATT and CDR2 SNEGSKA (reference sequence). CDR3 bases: TGCAGTGCTAGTTGGCTAGCGGGGGTTCAGACCCAGTACTTC. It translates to CSASWLAGVQTQYF.